The 27 T cell receptor beta chains given below trace back to one sample, sequenced in a study of T cell changes during pregnancy in multiple sclerosis (dated by TCRdb to between 2018 and 2021). Preparation of the library involved the immunoSEQ multiplex PCR assay. TCRdb stores this immuneACCESS table with in-frame sequences only. Part of the clones is absent; in the studies checked, under half of the shortfall reflects unresolved V genes, and no reason is known for the rest. This sample lists over 50,000 clones; roughly 89% were detected once. Roughly 5.2% of the sample belongs to the ten largest clones. The sequencing sample was made of peripheral blood from another person, used as feeder cells. The receptors derive from a human donor whose cells served as feeder cells for cultures in a pregnancy study.

This clone was counted only a few times. V gene TRBV7-9 combines with J gene TRBJ1-1, with D tentatively TRBD1 (5 bases). Germline V gene data show CDR1 as SEHNR and CDR2 as FQNEAQ (reference sequence). Between the trimmed V and J ends, which lost 5 bases and 4 bases, there was a span of 8 bases. The CDR3 has 12 amino acids. The CDR3 bases are TGTGCCAGCAGCCCCGGGGGCACTGAAGCTTTCTTT. It codes for CASSPGGTEAFF.

The rearrangement joins TRBV2 to TRBJ2-7; 11 nucleotides match TRBD2. Losses at the gene ends were 5 bases for V and 2 bases for J; bases not matched to a gene: 8. The CDR3 contains 16 residues. Germline V gene data show CDR1 as SNHLY and CDR2 as FYNNEI. The CDR3 DNA sequence: TGTGCCAGCAGTCCCCTCGGGGGACTAGCGGCCTACGAGCAGTACTTC. Residues: CASSPLGGLAAYEQYF.

The chain uses TRBV6-5 and TRBJ1-2; no reliable D call. Germline CDR1 reads MNHEY; CDR2 reads SVGAGI. The V and J ends lost 4 bases and 3 bases respectively, with 6 bases between them. The CDR3 length is 12 residues. DNA of the CDR3: TGTGCCAGCAGTTCGGACCACTATGGCTACACCTTC. Translated: CASSSDHYGYTF.

The chain employs TRBV19 and TRBJ1-2, with D unclear. Trimming removed 5 bases at V and 3 bases at J, with 16 bases between. CDR3 length equals 15 residues. Germline values: CDR1 LNHDA, CDR2 SQIVND (reference sequence). CDR3: CASSGIEGLDYGYTF. In DNA form, the CDR3 reads TGTGCCAGTAGTGGTATAGAAGGATTGGACTATGGCTACACCTTC.

The chain recombines TRBV5-6 with TRBJ2-1; no firm D call. V was cut by 2 bases and J by 12 bases, with 18 bases left in between. This CDR3 region has 14 residues. CDR1 is SGHDT, CDR2 YYEEEE, per germline. The CDR3: CASSFPRTSLGQFF. CDR3 coding DNA: TGTGCCAGCAGCTTCCCCCGCACTTCTCTCGGGCAGTTCTTC.

The V gene is TRBV7-9, the J gene TRBJ2-4, with D possibly called TRBD1 or TRBD2 (5 bases each). Trimming shortened V by 7 bases and J by 3 bases, and 13 bases separated the two germline ends. Germline V gene sequence: CDR1 SEHNR, CDR2 FQNEAQ (reference sequence). The CDR3 sequence is 14 residues long. In DNA form, the CDR3 reads TGTGCCAGCAACGACAGAGGGGACAAAAACATTCAGTACTTC. The encoded protein is CASNDRGDKNIQYF. Full variable domain (outside the CDR3, taken from reference TRBV7-9 and TRBJ2-4): DTGVSQNPRHKITKRGQNVTFRCDPISEHNRLYWYRQTLGQGPEFLTYFQNEAQLEKSRLLSDRFSAERPKGSFSTLEIQRTEQGDSAMYLCASNDRGDKNIQYFGAGTRLSVL.

The chain uses TRBV7-9 and TRBJ2-2, with D possibly being TRBD1 or TRBD2 (5 bases each). Trimming stripped 5 bases from V and 3 bases from J, with 13 bases between. Germline V gene lookup returns CDR1 SEHNR and CDR2 FQNEAQ (reference sequence). The CDR3 sequence is 15 residues long. As DNA, the CDR3 is TGTGCCAGCAGCATACGGGACGGTGACACCGGGGAGCTGTTTTTT. Translated: CASSIRDGDTGELFF.

The V and J genes are TRBV28 and TRBJ1-5; D might be TRBD1 (5 bases). The CDR3 is made up of 16 amino acids. The germline V gene has CDR1 MDHEN and CDR2 SYDVKM. The V and J ends lost 4 bases and 0 bases respectively, with 13 bases between them. CDR3 protein: CASSSLGVFSNQPQHF. The CDR3 DNA follows: TGTGCCAGCAGTTCTTTGGGGGTTTTTAGCAATCAGCCCCAGCATTTT.

This chain links TRBV6-1 with TRBJ2-1; D might be TRBD1 (5 bases). There are 17 residues in the CDR3. V lost 4 bases, J lost 0 bases, and 16 bases lay in between. Germline loops: CDR1 MNHNS, CDR2 SASEGT. The CDR3 DNA follows: TGTGCCAGCAGTGGAACCGACAGCCTTAGCTCCTACAATGAGCAGTTCTTC. Encoded protein: CASSGTDSLSSYNEQFF.

V usage is TRBV30 and J usage is TRBJ1-1; maybe TRBD1 (5 bases). The CDR3 sequence is 14 residues long. Germline lookup yields CDR1 GTSNPN and CDR2 SVGIG (reference sequence). Deletions cut 2 bases from V and 7 bases from J, with 17 bases between. The CDR3 spells CAWSTAGVSGEAFF. Written as DNA, the CDR3 is TGTGCCTGGAGTACGGCGGGGGTTTCAGGTGAAGCTTTCTTT.

The chain couples TRBV27 to TRBJ1-5; D might be TRBD1 (6 bases). Germline V gene lookup returns CDR1 MNHEY and CDR2 SMNVEV (reference sequence). CDR3 length equals 12 residues. V lost 3 bases and J lost 11, with 11 bases in between. CDR3 DNA: TGTGCCAGCAGTTTGCTAGGGGGGACCCAGCATTTT. As protein: CASSLLGGTQHF.

This chain connects TRBV4-3 to TRBJ1-5, with a possible D match to TRBD1 (5 bases). From germline, CDR1 is LGHNA and CDR2 YSLEER. The CDR3 covers 17 residues. V was trimmed by 0 bases and J by 0 bases, leaving 12 bases between them. CDR3 DNA sequence: TGCGCCAGCAGCCAAGATGCGGCAGGGAATAGCAATCAGCCCCAGCATTTT. Its protein is CASSQDAAGNSNQPQHF.

The DNA of the CDR3 is TGTGCCAGCAGCTTAAAGGGCCCCTACGAGCAGTACTTC. Protein: CASSLKGPYEQYF. The chain links TRBV7-2 to TRBJ2-7; D remains unclear. Trimming pared 2 bases from V and 2 bases from J, leaving 7 bases between. The CDR3 loop spans 13 amino acids. Looked up from germline, CDR1 is SGHTA and CDR2 is FQGNSA.

The V call is TRBV27, the J call TRBJ1-2; 8 bases agree with TRBD1. CDR3 length equals 14 residues. Germline V CDR1 and CDR2: MNHEY, SMNVEV (reference sequence). V shed 2 bases and J 2 bases; nucleotides not matched to a gene: 1. CDR3 DNA: TGTGCCAGCAGTTTACACAGGGGGAACTATGGCTACACCTTC. It translates to CASSLHRGNYGYTF.

This clone turned up a few times. As DNA, the CDR3 is TGTGCCAGCAGCCCAAGACAGAGAGTGGAGGGCTACACCTTC. Translated, it gives CASSPRQRVEGYTF. The chain couples TRBV7-2 to TRBJ1-2, with D possibly matching TRBD1 (5 bases). The CDR3 is made up of 14 amino acids. With 5 bases removed from V and 8 bases from J, the gap between germline ends came to 18 bases. Germline V gene data show CDR1 as SGHTA and CDR2 as FQGNSA.

The V and J genes are TRBV6-5 and TRBJ1-1; D remains unclear. The CDR3 has 12 amino acids. In germline, CDR1 is MNHEY, CDR2 SVGAGI. V was shortened by 0 bases and J by 10 bases, with 9 bases between the two germline ends. As DNA, the CDR3 is TGTGCCAGCAGTTACTCGGATGGTGGAGCTTTCTTT. Translation gives CASSYSDGGAFF.

This rearrangement joins TRBV7-3 to TRBJ1-3, with D possibly TRBD1 on 5 matching bases. Germline V gene data show CDR1 as SGHTA and CDR2 as FQGTGA. The V end was cut by 5 bases, the J end by 0 bases, with 14 bases between. The CDR3 is 16 residues long. The CDR3 reads CASSLTGGASGNTIYF. The CDR3 nucleotides are TGTGCCAGCAGCCTTACAGGAGGGGCCTCTGGAAACACCATATATTTT. Based on the CDR3 plus reference TRBV7-3 and TRBJ1-3, the full variable domain is GAGVSQTPSNKVTEKGKYVELRCDPISGHTALYWYRQSLGQGPEFLIYFQGTGAADDSGLPNDRFFAVRPEGSVSTLKIQRTERGDSAVYLCASSLTGGASGNTIYFGEGSWLTVV.

The chain links TRBV5-1 to TRBJ2-3; D not certain. V was shortened by 0 bases and J by 2 bases, with 10 bases between the two germline ends. The CDR3 has 15 residues. Germline CDR1 and CDR2: SGHRS and YFSETQ. CDR3 in amino acids: CASSLAGSYTDTQYF. CDR3 bases: TGCGCCAGCAGCTTGGCCGGCTCCTACACAGATACGCAGTATTTT.

The chain links TRBV19 to TRBJ2-1; D perhaps matches TRBD2 (7 bases). Germline V gene sequence: CDR1 LNHDA, CDR2 SQIVND (reference sequence). Trimming removed 7 bases from V and 6 bases from J, with 22 bases in between. There are 16 residues in the CDR3. The CDR3 loop reads CASTLAGLRGVNEQFF. The CDR3 nucleotides read TGTGCCAGTACCTTAGCGGGCCTAAGGGGGGTCAATGAGCAGTTCTTC.

J is TRBJ2-5 and V is TRBV9; 11 bases agree with TRBD2. CDR3 length: 17 amino acids. Germline assignment: CDR1 SGDLS and CDR2 YYNGEE. V shed 0 bases and J 0 bases; nucleotides not matched to a gene: 4. CDR3 in amino acids: CASSVGWTSGYQETQYF. The DNA for the CDR3 is TGTGCCAGCAGCGTAGGGTGGACTAGCGGGTACCAAGAGACCCAGTACTTC.

The chain combines TRBV18 with TRBJ2-1; 9 bases agree with TRBD2. The trim removed 2 bases at V and 4 bases at J, leaving 3 bases unmatched. The CDR3 is 15 residues long. The germline V gene encodes CDR1 KGHSH and CDR2 LQKENI. CDR3: CASSPKAGGYNEQFF. CDR3 DNA sequence: TGTGCCAGCTCACCAAAGGCGGGAGGGTACAATGAGCAGTTCTTC.

The CDR3 reads CASRSLRQGVTDTQYF. As DNA, the CDR3 is TGTGCCAGCAGGTCATTGAGACAGGGGGTCACAGATACGCAGTATTTT. The chain has TRBV27 and TRBJ2-3, with 9 bases aligning to TRBD1. V shed 6 bases and J 2 bases; nucleotides not matched to a gene: 9. Germline V gene sequence: CDR1 MNHEY, CDR2 SMNVEV (reference sequence). This CDR3 has 16 amino acids.

This clone showed up just a few times. The chain is built from TRBV5-1 and TRBJ2-1; 13 nucleotides agree with TRBD2. The CDR3 length is 17 residues. V dropped 1 base and J dropped 4; count of bases not matched to a gene: 5. CDR1 SGHRS and CDR2 YFSETQ come from the germline V gene. This chain's CDR3 is CASSLTSGGARYNEQFF. Here the CDR3 DNA reads TGCGCCAGCAGCTTGACTAGCGGGGGGGCCAGGTACAATGAGCAGTTCTTC.

This clone showed up just once. The chain has TRBV2 and TRBJ2-2; TRBD2 aligns across 11 bases. J was trimmed by 0 bases and V by 6 bases; bases with no gene match: 6. Germline V gene lookup returns CDR1 SNHLY and CDR2 FYNNEI. The CDR3 has 17 amino acids. The DNA of the CDR3 is TGTGCCAGCAGCCCCGGTAGCGGGAGGGCGAACACCGGGGAGCTGTTTTTT. Translation: CASSPGSGRANTGELFF. Filled out from reference TRBV2 and TRBJ2-2, the complete variable domain reads EPEVTQTPSHQVTQMGQEVILRCVPISNHLYFYWYRQILGQKVEFLVSFYNNEISEKSEIFDDQFSVERPDGSNFTLKIRSTKLEDSAMYFCASSPGSGRANTGELFFGEGSRLTVL.

The CDR3: CASRGSQETQYF. DNA of the CDR3: TGTGCCAGCAGAGGTAGCCAAGAGACCCAGTACTTC. The genes are TRBV25-1 and TRBJ2-5; D not resolved. CDR3 length equals 12 residues. With 6 bases removed from V and 1 base from J, the gap between germline ends came to 6 bases. Germline CDR1 reads MGHDK; CDR2 reads SYGVNS.

V gene TRBV19 combines with J gene TRBJ2-7; D call uncertain. Germline CDR1 LNHDA, CDR2 SQIVND (reference sequence). V gave up 3 bases and J gave up 6 bases, with 9 bases separating them. The CDR3 has 12 residues. In nucleotides, the CDR3 is TGTGCCAGTAGTATTATTGGAGCCGAGCAGTACTTC. Translated: CASSIIGAEQYF.

The chain links TRBV4-1 to TRBJ1-2; D is undetermined. The germline CDR1 and CDR2 sequences are MGHRA and YSYEKL. The length of the CDR3 is 22 residues. With 0 bases removed from V and 6 bases from J, the gap between germline ends came to 35 bases. CDR3 nucleotides: TGCGCCAGCAGCCAAGATAGGGCAGGTCCTTACCCTGACCGACGCGCCCGAAATGGCTACACCTTC. The encoded protein is CASSQDRAGPYPDRRARNGYTF.